These 16 T cell receptor beta chains came from one sample sequenced in a study of molecular identifiers for immune sequencing clone quantification. One entry per CDR3 protein, called by TCRdb with MiXCR from the PCR reads. Of about half a million distinct CDR3 sequences detected, about 20% appear once; the ten largest clones hold around 0.84%. The sample consisted of naive CD8+ T cells from blood, with Jurkat cell RNA spiked in. The subset is: FACS-sorted CD8+CD4-CCR7+CD45RA+ naive T cells. All receptors come from a human donor in good health. Some libraries in this study had Jurkat cell RNA spiked in.

This clonotype was observed many times. The gene calls are TRBV29-1 and TRBJ1-4, with a weak D call TRBD1 (5 bases). The germline CDR1 and CDR2 sequences are SQVTM and ANQGSEA. The CDR3 is 10 residues long. Trimming cost V 8 bases and J 15 bases, with 16 bases left between them. The CDR3 loop reads CSCYSGGVFF. In nucleotides, the CDR3 is TGCAGCTGCTACAGCGGGGGGGTGTTTTTT.

Details on this clonotype: This is likely a read error, given that the CDR3 carries no conserved phenylalanine or tryptophan at its end. The CDR3 protein is CASSQAAGQFEEPQHS. Written as DNA, the CDR3 is TGCGCCAGCAGCCAAGCTGCAGGACAGTTTGAGGAGCCCCAGCATTCT. The chain recombines TRBV4-1 with TRBJ1-5, with a possible D match to TRBD1 (6 bases). The CDR3 sequence is 16 residues long. Trimming stripped 1 base from V and 8 bases from J, with 18 bases between. The V gene's germline CDR1 is MGHRA and CDR2 YSYEKL.

This clonotype was detected only once. This may be a read error: a much more frequent sequence differs by one nucleotide. The chain is built from TRBV25-1 and TRBJ2-5, with 8 bases identical to TRBD1. The CDR3 runs 14 residues. CDR1 and CDR2 (germline): MGHDK, SYGVNS. The chain's CDR3 is CVSSEGQGLETQYF. DNA for the CDR3: TGTGTCAGCAGTGAAGGACAGGGTTTGGAGACCCAGTACTTC.

A few counts support this clonotype. The rearrangement uses TRBV9 and TRBJ2-7; the match to TRBD1 covers 7 bases. V shed 0 bases, J shed 0 bases, and the junction held 6 bases outside the gene matches. In germline, CDR1 is SGDLS, CDR2 YYNGEE. The CDR3 spans 16 residues. CDR3 DNA: TGTGCCAGCAGCGTAGCGGGGACAGCGAGCTCCTACGAGCAGTACTTC. It translates to CASSVAGTASSYEQYF.

Concerning this clonotype itself: The CDR3 does not close with the conserved phenylalanine or tryptophan, likely indicating a read error. This chain connects TRBV27 to TRBJ2-2; D perhaps matches TRBD2 (6 bases). Germline lookup yields CDR1 MNHEY and CDR2 SMNVEV (reference sequence). CDR3 length: 15 amino acids. Trimming pared 3 bases from V and 5 bases from J, leaving 13 bases between. CDR3 nucleotide sequence: TGTGCCAGCAGTTTCAGCGGAGGGCGGACCGGGGAGCTGTTTTCT. This encodes CASSFSGGRTGELFS.

This clonotype has more than one count but fewer than ten. The J gene is TRBJ2-5, the V gene TRBV4-1; weak D call: TRBD2 (6 bases). Trimming stripped 4 bases from V and 1 base from J, with 13 bases between. Germline CDR1 MGHRA, CDR2 YSYEKL. The length of the CDR3 is 15 residues. The CDR3 protein is CASSLYGGVQETQYF. The CDR3 nucleotides read TGCGCCAGCAGCCTGTATGGCGGGGTCCAAGAGACCCAGTACTTC.

On this clonotype itself: An end of the junction differs from the germline gene, which may be a read error. The V gene is TRBV12-3 or TRBV12-4, the J gene TRBJ2-5; 8 positions match TRBD1. This CDR3 is 15 amino acids long. CDR3 DNA: TGTGCAAGCAGTGCGGACAGGGTCCCCCAAGAGACCCAGTACTTC. Its protein product is CASSADRVPQETQYF.

Worth noting for this clonotype: An end of the junction differs from the germline gene, which may be a read error. The rearrangement uses TRBV10-3 and TRBJ1-5; D unresolved. Germline lookup yields CDR1 ENHRY and CDR2 SYGVKD. The CDR3 is made up of 15 amino acids. Written as DNA, the CDR3 is TGTGCCATCAGTGAGTCGGGGTTCCTAGATCAGCCCCGGCATTTT. Its protein product is CAISESGFLDQPRHF.

This clonotype was seen many times. CDR3 in amino acids: CAWSVNSYEQYF. CDR3 coding DNA: TGTGCCTGGAGTGTAAACAGCTACGAGCAGTACTTC. This chain links TRBV30 with TRBJ2-7; D gene ambiguous. Trimming took off 0 bases at V and 3 bases at J, with 6 bases between the two ends. The CDR3 totals 12 residues. Germline-derived CDR1 and CDR2 are GTSNPN and SVGIG (reference sequence).

This clonotype appeared a few times. The CDR3 nucleotides read TGTGCCAGCAGCTTATACGGGGATACCTACGAGCAGTACTTC. This gives the protein CASSLYGDTYEQYF. This chain joins TRBV11-1 and TRBJ2-7; weak D call: TRBD2 (5 bases). Between the trimmed V and J ends, which lost 2 bases and 2 bases, there was a span of 10 bases. Germline lookup yields CDR1 SGHAT and CDR2 FQDESV (reference sequence). The CDR3 loop spans 14 amino acids.

The chain links TRBV4-1 to TRBJ2-7; 11 nucleotides line up with TRBD2. Germline trimming cut 3 bases from V and 4 bases from J; bases unmatched to any gene: 5. Germline CDR1 and CDR2: MGHRA and YSYEKL. There are 15 residues in the CDR3. For the CDR3, the DNA is TGCGCCAGCAGCCAGATAGGACTAGCGGGTTACGAGCAGTACTTC. As protein: CASSQIGLAGYEQYF.

The genes are TRBV29-1 and TRBJ2-1; D is uncertain. Germline V gene sequence: CDR1 SQVTM, CDR2 ANQGSEA. CDR3 length: 13 amino acids. V was cut by 3 bases and J by 6 bases, with 12 bases left in between. The chain's CDR3 is CSVDLMDSNEQFF. The CDR3 coding sequence is TGCAGCGTTGATTTAATGGATAGCAATGAGCAGTTCTTC.

This clonotype turned up a few times. J is TRBJ1-1 and V is TRBV4-3, with unresolved D. The CDR3 spans 15 residues. V lost 0 bases, J lost 3 bases, and 11 bases lay in between. Germline CDR1 is LGHNA and CDR2 is YSLEER. CDR3 in amino acids: CASSQDEYGYTEAFF. The CDR3 DNA follows: TGCGCCAGCAGCCAAGACGAGTACGGATACACTGAAGCTTTCTTT.

This clonotype occurred many times. The rearrangement uses TRBV20-1 and TRBJ2-4, with D maybe TRBD2 (6 bases). V shed 0 bases and J shed 0 bases, with 9 bases lying between them. Germline V CDR1 and CDR2: DFQATT, SNEGSKA (reference sequence). The CDR3 sequence is 15 residues long. The CDR3 here is CSARDGTLAKNIQYF. The CDR3 DNA reads as TGCAGTGCTAGAGATGGGACTCTAGCCAAAAACATTCAGTACTTC.

On this clonotype: It may be a read error: a sequence one base away is much more abundant. The J gene is TRBJ1-1, the V gene TRBV24-1; D is possibly TRBD1 (5 bases). Trimming removed 9 bases at V and 1 base at J, with 14 bases between. This CDR3 contains 14 residues. Germline CDR1 reads KGHDR; CDR2 reads SFDVKD. In DNA form, the CDR3 reads TGTGCCACCGGGGGATCTTGGGAGAACACTGAAGCTTTCTTT. This codes for CATGGSWENTEAFF.

This clonotype was detected many times. The chain joins TRBV20-1 to TRBJ1-6; no reliable D call. This CDR3 region has 12 residues. V was cut by 6 bases and J by 10 bases, with 13 bases left in between. Germline V lookup: CDR1 DFQATT, CDR2 SNEGSKA (reference sequence). CDR3 bases: TGCAGTGCGGGGTACATGGGATCACCCCTCCACTTT. This gives the protein CSAGYMGSPLHF.